This TCR beta chain was identified in a study of identical twins. TCRdb independently ran MiXCR on the 5' RACE reads; one entry per CDR3 protein. The repertoire consists of approximately 500,000 distinct CDR3 sequences, with over 12% occurring once and the leading ten covering roughly 0.43%. All of the donors were Caucasians in good health. On this clonotype: Its specificity is not known.

Trimming at V came to 0 bases and at J to 8 bases, leaving 9 bases not matched to a gene. Germline V gene sequence: CDR1 LGHNA, CDR2 YNFKEQ. CDR3 size: 16 residues. Whole-study results and caveats: The more abundant beta clonotypes in cord blood had fewer insertions, and memory repertoires did not show this. Twins' excess sharing was less marked for out-of-frame beta sequences.

This same sample was also part of a study on yellow fever vaccine responses in identical twins. In that study: A vaccine T cell response that seemed partly convergent and partly personalized was reported in twins.

This chain joins TRBV4-2 and TRBJ2-1; TRBD2 matches at 8 bases. The sequencing sample was made of CD4+ T cells sorted from blood. The TCR sequence derives from a woman under 30 in good health. CDR3 in DNA: TGTGCCAGCAGCCAAGAAACGGGGGGGGCCTTGGATGAGCAGTTCTTC. It yields the protein CASSQETGGALDEQFF.